The clone carrying this TCR beta chain was counted at least ten times. The antigen is not known. The record originates from a study of T-cell reconstitution after alpha-beta-depleted transplantation in children. Study-wide results and limits: By one year post-transplant, T-cell counts and diversity largely arose from T cells that were newly produced.

It was with unique molecular identifiers that the TCRbeta library was prepared. TCRdb re-called the PCR reads through MiXCR, storing one row per CDR3 protein. The table includes about 980,000 distinct CDR3 sequences, about 29% detected once. Germline assignment: CDR1 ENHRY and CDR2 SYGVKD. With 2 bases clipped from V and 5 bases from J, the junction kept 10 bases outside the gene matches. The length of the CDR3 is 17 residues. The genes are TRBV10-3 and TRBJ2-3; the match to TRBD1 covers 10 bases. The specimen was PBMCs, mostly from graft donor cells, collected 360 days after TCRalphabeta/CD19-depleted stem cell transplant. The sequence was obtained from a boy in the first two years of life who had a stem cell transplant for SCID, so the T cells may come from the graft donor. This chain's CDR3 is CAISEPPTGGAIDTQYF. The CDR3 nucleotides are TGTGCCATCAGTGAGCCCCCGACAGGGGGCGCAATAGATACGCAGTATTTT.